This TCR beta chain originates from a study of cytomegalovirus exposure and HLA in healthy donors. Whole-study findings and limits: A list of 164 TCR beta chains associated with cytomegalovirus was given.

Remarks on this clone: Antigen unknown.

Produced via immunoSEQ multiplex PCR; TCRdb's table is partial and in-frame only. The top ten clones hold around 2.5% of a sample with around 160,000 clones, around 85% of them seen once. CDR3 length equals 13 residues. Germline CDR1 reads SQVTM; CDR2 reads ANQGSEA. J lost 3 bases, V lost 4 bases, and 5 bases had no gene match. This chain connects TRBV29-1 to TRBJ2-5; 7 bases line up with TRBD1. This receptor was obtained from a man between 25 and 39 years old in good health and CMV-seropositive. Specimen: PBMCs. In DNA form, the CDR3 reads TGCAGCGTTGGTAACAGGGGCGAAGAGACCCAGTACTTC. It encodes CSVGNRGEETQYF.